These 29 T cell receptor beta chains were all obtained from the same sample, sequenced in a study of memory B cells and T cells in multiple sclerosis. After stimulus-free culture, autoproliferating CFSE-dim and non-proliferating CFSE-high T cells were sequenced separately. Replicate wells were pooled after about seven days of stimulus-free culture of fewer than 65 million CFSE-labeled PBMCs. The assay was immunoSEQ multiplex PCR, and TCRdb's table has in-frame clones only and misses some. The data hold about 32,000 clones, with 86% observed a single time. No cognate antigen is known for these TCRs. The sequenced sample consisted of PBMCs from blood kept in culture. Every receptor here comes from a human donor with multiple sclerosis.

This rearrangement joins TRBV4-1 to TRBJ2-7, with TRBD2 matching over 9 bases. The CDR3 extends over 14 amino acids. The V segment lost 5 bases and the J segment 4 bases; nucleotides outside the gene matches: 6. CDR1 is MGHRA and CDR2 is YSYEKL in the germline V gene. CDR3 protein: CASSYIAGAYEQYF. For the CDR3, the DNA is TGCGCCAGCAGCTACATAGCGGGAGCTTACGAGCAGTACTTC.

This chain uses TRBV19 with TRBJ1-5; 9 positions match TRBD1. The CDR3 is 15 residues long. Germline CDR1 is LNHDA and CDR2 is SQIVND (reference sequence). V gave up 3 bases and J gave up 4 bases; unmatched junction bases: 4. The CDR3 DNA sequence: TGTGCCAGTAGTATTTCGGGACAGGGTAATCAGCCCCAGCATTTT. It codes for CASSISGQGNQPQHF.

In nucleotides, the CDR3 is TGTGCCAGCAGCACCTACAGGGAGGTGGACTATGGCTACACCTTC. Translation: CASSTYREVDYGYTF. The V call is TRBV7-8, the J call TRBJ1-2; a possible D gene is TRBD1 (6 bases). Trimming left V 5 bases short and J 3 bases short, with 16 bases between. This CDR3 has 15 residues. Germline V gene data show CDR1 as SGHVS and CDR2 as FQNEAQ.

The chain carries TRBV7-2 and TRBJ1-2; D not certain. The CDR3 is made up of 14 amino acids. Between the trimmed V and J ends, which lost 1 base and 0 bases, there was a span of 6 bases. The V gene's germline CDR1 is SGHTA and CDR2 FQGNSA. The CDR3 nucleotides are TGTGCCAGCAGCTTAGAAGTAGCTAACTATGGCTACACCTTC. It codes for CASSLEVANYGYTF.

J is TRBJ1-2 and V is TRBV20-1; D ambiguous. The CDR3 is 11 residues long. Germline loops: CDR1 DFQATT, CDR2 SNEGSKA (reference sequence). With 7 bases removed from V and 4 bases from J, the gap between germline ends came to 10 bases. CDR3 in amino acids: CSGLSRYGYTF. CDR3 nucleotide sequence: TGCAGTGGACTATCACGCTATGGCTACACCTTC.

Note on this clone: A junction end diverges from the germline sequence, so it may reflect a read error. V usage is TRBV28 and J usage is TRBJ2-7; 8 bases map to TRBD1. CDR1 and CDR2 from the germline V gene are MDHEN and SYDVKM. The CDR3 extends over 17 amino acids. CDR3 residues: CASSEFRDGTGSHEQYF. CDR3 nucleotide sequence: TGTGCCAGTTCGGAATTTCGGGACGGGACAGGCTCCCACGAGCAGTACTTC.

The chain employs TRBV7-9 and TRBJ2-2, with D perhaps TRBD1 (7 bases). Looked up from germline, CDR1 is SEHNR and CDR2 is FQNEAQ (reference sequence). V was clipped by 1 base and J by 0 bases, with 18 bases between them. The CDR3 is 19 amino acids. CDR3 nucleotide sequence: TGTGCCAGCAGCTTAGAATTCGGCAGGGGGGCCCCGAACACCGGGGAGCTGTTTTTT. It codes for CASSLEFGRGAPNTGELFF.

The chain is built from TRBV28 and TRBJ1-2, with D uncertain. CDR3 length: 15 amino acids. V was trimmed by 3 bases and J by 5 bases, leaving 16 bases between them. Germline loops: CDR1 MDHEN, CDR2 SYDVKM. CDR3 in DNA: TGTGCCAGCAGTTTTGGTCGCTCCGCGAGGTATGGCTACACCTTC. Protein product: CASSFGRSARYGYTF.

In this sample, this clone turned up once. The chain couples TRBV5-1 to TRBJ2-7, with no clear D. Germline loops: CDR1 SGHRS, CDR2 YFSETQ. CDR3 length equals 13 residues. Trimming removed 0 bases at V and 3 bases at J, with 7 bases between. The CDR3 reads CASSLGSRYEQYF. CDR3 in DNA: TGCGCCAGCAGCTTGGGGTCCCGCTACGAGCAGTACTTC.

The genes are TRBV25-1 and TRBJ1-2; D possibly corresponds to TRBD1 (5 bases). V was cut by 3 bases and J by 0 bases, with 11 bases left in between. Germline V gene data show CDR1 as MGHDK and CDR2 as SYGVNS. CDR3 size: 15 residues. The CDR3 reads CASSDSGTSNYGYTF. CDR3 bases: TGTGCCAGCAGTGATTCGGGGACTTCTAACTATGGCTACACCTTC.

The chain joins TRBV28 to TRBJ1-5, with D unresolved. V was clipped by 4 bases and J by 6 bases, with 10 bases between them. The CDR3 runs to 13 residues. The V gene's germline CDR1 is MDHEN and CDR2 SYDVKM. CDR3 in amino acids: CASSSNQLQPQHF. DNA of the CDR3: TGTGCCAGCAGTTCAAACCAACTTCAGCCCCAGCATTTT.

This chain links TRBV6-6 with TRBJ2-2; no clear D gene. This CDR3 spans 12 amino acids. Trimming cost V 6 bases and J 10 bases, with 12 bases left between them. The V gene's germline CDR1 is MNHNY and CDR2 SVGAGI (reference sequence). CDR3 sequence reads: CASRKESEELFF. The CDR3 DNA follows: TGTGCCAGCAGGAAGGAAAGCGAGGAGCTGTTTTTT.

This chain joins TRBV5-1 and TRBJ2-2; 10 bases line up with TRBD1. The germline V gene encodes CDR1 SGHRS and CDR2 YFSETQ. CDR3 length: 16 amino acids. Germline trimming cut 0 bases from V and 4 bases from J; bases unmatched to any gene: 3. The CDR3 coding sequence is TGCGCCAGCAGCTTGGGGGACAGGGGTAGCACCGGGGAGCTGTTTTTT. This codes for CASSLGDRGSTGELFF. Looking up the rest from reference TRBV5-1 and TRBJ2-2 gives the full variable domain: KAGVTQTPRYLIKTRGQQVTLSCSPISGHRSVSWYQQTPGQGLQFLFEYFSETQRNKGNFPGRFSGRQFSNSRSEMNVSTLELGDSALYLCASSLGDRGSTGELFFGEGSRLTVL.

V is TRBV2 and J is TRBJ1-1; 7 positions match TRBD1. With 2 bases clipped from V and 8 bases from J, the junction kept 11 bases outside the gene matches. CDR3 length: 15 amino acids. The germline gives CDR1 SNHLY, CDR2 FYNNEI. The CDR3 region is CASSEFGGGGMEAFF. CDR3 coding DNA: TGTGCCAGCAGTGAATTTGGAGGGGGCGGAATGGAAGCTTTCTTT.

The genes are TRBV6-5 and TRBJ2-1; 7 bases fit TRBD2. The CDR3 runs 11 residues. Losses at the gene ends were 6 bases for V and 9 bases for J; bases not matched to a gene: 2. The germline V gene encodes CDR1 MNHEY and CDR2 SVGAGI. The CDR3 region is CASRRGSEQFF. For the CDR3, the DNA is TGTGCCAGCAGGCGGGGGAGTGAGCAGTTCTTC.

CDR3 in DNA: TGTGCCAGCAGTGAAGGAAGGTATGGGGAGAACACTGAAGCTTTCTTT. Translated: CASSEGRYGENTEAFF. This chain links TRBV6-1 with TRBJ1-1; D unclear. CDR1 is MNHNS, CDR2 SASEGT, per germline. V was trimmed by 1 base and J by 1 base, leaving 13 bases between them. The CDR3 sequence is 16 residues long.

V and J are TRBV13 and TRBJ2-7; 8 bases agree with TRBD1. This CDR3 contains 14 residues. Looked up from germline, CDR1 is PRHDT and CDR2 is FYEKMQ (reference sequence). J gave up 5 bases and V 3 bases, and 6 bases lay outside the gene matches. CDR3 bases: TGTGCCAGCAGCTTCGGACAGGGTTCCCACGAGCAGTACTTC. Protein sequence: CASSFGQGSHEQYF.

A single count supports this clone. The gene calls are TRBV5-4 and TRBJ2-5, with D perhaps TRBD1 (5 bases). Germline CDR1 is SGHNT and CDR2 is YYREEE (reference sequence). The germline V and J ends were trimmed by 4 bases and 2 bases, with 9 bases remaining between them. The CDR3 consists of 13 residues. DNA for the CDR3: TGTGCCAGCAGCGGGGCCTTACAAGAGACCCAGTACTTC. As protein: CASSGALQETQYF.

The rearrangement links TRBV5-1 to TRBJ1-1; 10 positions agree with TRBD1. The germline CDR1 and CDR2 sequences are SGHRS and YFSETQ. The J segment lost 0 bases and the V segment lost 0 bases, leaving 5 bases of the junction unmatched. The CDR3 extends over 17 amino acids. CDR3 residues: CASSLGTGGTMNTEAFF. In DNA, the CDR3 is TGCGCCAGCAGCTTGGGGACAGGGGGAACTATGAACACTGAAGCTTTCTTT.

The V and J genes are TRBV6-1 and TRBJ2-5; D is unclear. This CDR3 has 11 residues. V shed 4 bases and J shed 5 bases, with 5 bases lying between them. Germline lookup yields CDR1 MNHNS and CDR2 SASEGT. In nucleotides, the CDR3 is TGTGCCAGCAGTGTCGGGGAGACCCAGTACTTC. Its translation is CASSVGETQYF.

The chain is built from TRBV28 and TRBJ2-2; 11 nucleotides line up with TRBD2. V shed 4 bases, J shed 6 bases, and the junction held 4 bases outside the gene matches. Germline CDR1 is MDHEN and CDR2 is SYDVKM. This CDR3 is built from 15 residues. The CDR3 protein is CASSWLAGGAGELFF. In DNA, the CDR3 is TGTGCCAGCAGTTGGCTAGCGGGAGGAGCCGGGGAGCTGTTTTTT.

This clone has only a few counts. The gene calls are TRBV7-9 and TRBJ2-2; D ambiguous. There are 15 residues in the CDR3. Germline assignment: CDR1 SEHNR and CDR2 FQNEAQ (reference sequence). The germline V and J ends were trimmed by 1 base and 3 bases, with 9 bases remaining between them. CDR3 amino acids: CASSLGVVDTGELFF. The CDR3 region has the DNA TGTGCCAGCAGCTTAGGGGTGGTGGACACCGGGGAGCTGTTTTTT.

The chain uses TRBV7-2 and TRBJ2-7; D gene uncertain. The CDR3 covers 15 residues. Between the trimmed V and J ends, which lost 5 bases and 2 bases, there was a span of 16 bases. Germline V gene data show CDR1 as SGHTA and CDR2 as FQGNSA. The CDR3, as DNA: TGTGCCAGCAGCCGAAAGGCGGCAGAGACCTACGAGCAGTACTTC. Amino acids: CASSRKAAETYEQYF.

This clone was seen a handful of times. V gene TRBV27 combines with J gene TRBJ2-1, with TRBD2 as a possible D gene (6 bases). Trimming cost V 3 bases and J 5 bases, with 14 bases left between them. The CDR3 is 15 residues long. Germline CDR1 is MNHEY and CDR2 is SMNVEV (reference sequence). The CDR3 here is CASSFPAGLHNEQFF. The CDR3 DNA follows: TGTGCCAGCAGTTTTCCCGCTGGACTACACAATGAGCAGTTCTTC.

The rearrangement uses TRBV6-5 and TRBJ2-5; D uncertain. Trimming stripped 4 bases from V and 1 base from J, with 7 bases between. In germline, CDR1 is MNHEY, CDR2 SVGAGI. The CDR3 is 13 amino acids. For the CDR3, the DNA is TGTGCCAGCAGTTTGTGGGCCCAAGAGACCCAGTACTTC. The encoded protein is CASSLWAQETQYF.

The chain is built from TRBV7-8 and TRBJ1-1; no clear D gene. The V and J ends lost 5 bases and 0 bases respectively, with 10 bases between them. The CDR3 consists of 14 residues. In germline, CDR1 is SGHVS, CDR2 FQNEAQ. CDR3 in amino acids: CASSPGRLNTEAFF. The CDR3 DNA reads as TGTGCCAGCAGCCCCGGACGGCTGAACACTGAAGCTTTCTTT.

This rearrangement joins TRBV28 to TRBJ2-2; D is tentatively TRBD1 or TRBD2 (5 bases each). The germline gives CDR1 MDHEN, CDR2 SYDVKM. V lost 2 bases and J 9 bases, leaving 16 bases between the germline ends. This CDR3 has 15 amino acids. For the CDR3, the DNA is TGTGCCAGCAGTTTAGGGTCGCATGGGGGAAGGGAGCTGTTTTTT. Its protein is CASSLGSHGGRELFF.

The gene calls are TRBV6-5 and TRBJ2-5, with D possibly being TRBD2 (7 bases). The V end lost 5 bases, the J end lost 4 bases, and 11 bases lay between the germline ends. Looked up from germline, CDR1 is MNHEY and CDR2 is SVGAGI. The CDR3 covers 13 residues. CDR3 sequence: CASSREGGETQYF. The DNA of the CDR3 is TGTGCCAGCAGTAGGGAGGGGGGAGAGACCCAGTACTTC.

J is TRBJ1-3 and V is TRBV9, with 7 bases aligning to TRBD1. After removal of 4 bases from V and 3 bases from J, the junction contained 13 bases not matched to a gene. The CDR3 runs to 17 residues. Germline CDR1 reads SGDLS; CDR2 reads YYNGEE. CDR3 nucleotide sequence: TGTGCCAGCAGCCCAACCGCCGCGACAGGGAGTGGAAACACCATATATTTT. Its translation is CASSPTAATGSGNTIYF.